Here is one T cell receptor beta chain with its context. The assay was immunoSEQ multiplex PCR, and TCRdb's table has in-frame clones only and misses some. The sample carries roughly 370,000 clones, 87% recorded once. V gave up 0 bases and J gave up 3 bases, with 9 bases separating them. This CDR3 has 14 amino acids. From germline, CDR1 is KGHSH and CDR2 LQKENI. These data are taken from a study of blood T cell repertoires in COVID-19. Looking at the study overall: Sites across the United States, Italy and Spain contributed samples from acute and convalescent COVID-19.

Everyone who took part was roughly 18 to 90 years old, and they came from over 20 US areas. Participant-reported clinical history was the basis for cohort assignment. The sequence was obtained from a woman between 50 and 59 years old who had recovered from COVID-19. The sample was PBMCs or T cells enriched from blood (not recorded which). This chain joins TRBV18 and TRBJ2-7; unclear D gene. The CDR3 reads CASSPPLLYYEQYF. In DNA, the CDR3 is TGTGCCAGCTCACCACCCCTACTTTACTACGAGCAGTACTTC.